This T cell receptor beta chain appears in the sequencing data of a study of blood T cell repertoires in COVID-19. Profiled with immunoSEQ multiplex PCR; TCRdb holds only in-frame clones, not every one. In the table there are some 230,000 clones, 85% to 90% of which are singletons. The ends were cut back, 3 bases at V and 0 bases at J, with 3 bases in the middle. The CDR3 has 12 residues. The germline V gene encodes CDR1 MDHEN and CDR2 SYDVKM. The receptor's source is a woman aged 50 to 60 with COVID-19, enrolled during active disease. The sequenced sample consisted of peripheral blood. The chain joins TRBV28 to TRBJ2-7; D not certain. This CDR3 reads CASSFISYEQYF. CDR3 nucleotide sequence: TGTGCCAGCAGTTTCATCTCCTACGAGCAGTACTTC.